This T cell receptor (beta chain) was recovered during a study of T-cell reconstitution after alpha-beta-depleted transplantation in children. Points from the study as a whole: Newly produced T cells mostly provided counts and TCRbeta diversity after one year, as hyperexpanded clones declined. As was reported, about two months after transplant, alpha-beta T cells came from several hundred expanded graft clones.

Many counts were recorded for this clonotype. Its target is not known. Library preparation (for TCRbeta) was performed with unique molecular identifiers. MiXCR, run by TCRdb on the PCR reads, gives a single entry per CDR3 protein. The table records about 7,700 distinct CDR3 sequences, 12% of them present only once. The CDR3 loop spans 14 amino acids. The V gene's germline CDR1 is SGHDT and CDR2 YYEEEE. Trimming removed 1 base from V and 3 bases from J, with 10 bases in between. Sequencing used PBMCs, mostly from graft donor cells, obtained 60 days after TCRalphabeta/CD19-depleted stem cell transplant. This clonotype originated in a patient between 2 and 9 years old who had a stem cell transplant for inherited bone marrow failure, so the T cells may come from the graft donor. The chain has TRBV5-6 and TRBJ2-5; D remains unclear. The CDR3 DNA sequence: TGTGCCAGCAGCTTGACCTACACAGAAGAGACCCAGTACTTC. Encoded protein: CASSLTYTEETQYF.